Presented here are 28 T cell receptor beta chains from one specimen sequenced in a study of blood T cell repertoires in COVID-19. TCRdb keeps only in-frame clones here, not all; method: immunoSEQ multiplex PCR. The data hold approximately 88,000 clones, with 87% observed a single time. The specimen sequenced was peripheral blood. The receptors stem from a male donor with acute or convalescent COVID-19.

The chain has TRBV5-5 and TRBJ1-1; possibly TRBD1 for D (5 bases). Germline V lookup: CDR1 SGHKS, CDR2 YYEKEE (reference sequence). V lost 5 bases and J 1 base, leaving 12 bases between the germline ends. CDR3 length equals 14 residues. Here the CDR3 DNA reads TGTGCCAGCAGTTTATTCCAGGGGAACACTGAAGCTTTCTTT. It codes for CASSLFQGNTEAFF.

This rearrangement joins TRBV7-2 to TRBJ1-2; possible D gene TRBD1, 5 bases. The CDR3 is 15 residues long. V lost 2 bases to trimming and J lost 4 bases, with 14 bases between them. Germline V lookup: CDR1 SGHTA, CDR2 FQGNSA. The CDR3 here is CASSLNPNRIYGYTF. In DNA, the CDR3 is TGTGCCAGCAGCTTAAACCCGAACAGGATCTATGGCTACACCTTC.

This clone was detected only once. The chain couples TRBV29-1 to TRBJ2-5; D unresolved. The V end lost 5 bases, the J end lost 2 bases, and 15 bases lay between the germline ends. The CDR3 is made up of 14 amino acids. The germline V gene has CDR1 SQVTM and CDR2 ANQGSEA. CDR3 in DNA: TGCAGCGTTCCCAAGTCAGTTCTGCAAGAGACCCAGTACTTC. Amino acids: CSVPKSVLQETQYF.

CDR3 sequence reads: CASSPYPDRGGGNEQFF. CDR3 nucleotide sequence: TGTGCCAGCTCCCCCTACCCGGACAGGGGAGGGGGCAATGAGCAGTTCTTC. The gene calls are TRBV18 and TRBJ2-1; 9 positions match TRBD1. The CDR3 consists of 17 residues. Germline CDR1 reads KGHSH; CDR2 reads LQKENI. With V trimmed by 6 bases and J by 6 bases, 15 bases remained unmatched.

This clone has just a few counts. The chain joins TRBV6-1 to TRBJ1-5; D is uncertain. The CDR3 extends over 13 amino acids. CDR1 and CDR2 (germline): MNHNS, SASEGT. V was cut by 3 bases and J by 3 bases, with 6 bases left in between. The CDR3 protein is CASSDEHNQPQHF. CDR3 bases: TGTGCCAGCAGTGATGAACACAATCAGCCCCAGCATTTT.

V is TRBV5-6 and J is TRBJ2-5; 10 nucleotides line up with TRBD1. CDR3 length: 16 amino acids. The germline gives CDR1 SGHDT, CDR2 YYEEEE. J gave up 1 base and V 3 bases, and 6 bases lay outside the gene matches. In nucleotides, the CDR3 is TGTGCCAGCAGCTCCCCGGGACAGGGGTCCCAAGAGACCCAGTACTTC. Amino acids: CASSSPGQGSQETQYF.

The chain links TRBV6-5 to TRBJ2-1; 9 positions agree with TRBD1. Germline CDR1 and CDR2: MNHEY and SVGAGI. J gave up 6 bases and V 6 bases, and 3 bases lay outside the gene matches. The CDR3 has 13 residues. CDR3 in DNA: TGTGCCAGCAGACAGGGGGCCTCCAATGAGCAGTTCTTC. Its protein product is CASRQGASNEQFF.

This chain uses TRBV18 with TRBJ1-1; no clear D gene. The CDR3 length is 12 residues. Germline CDR1 KGHSH, CDR2 LQKENI. V was trimmed by 5 bases and J by 0 bases, leaving 4 bases between them. CDR3 in DNA: TGTGCCAGCTCAGAGGTGAACACTGAAGCTTTCTTT. Translated: CASSEVNTEAFF.

J is TRBJ1-5 and V is TRBV28; possible D gene TRBD1, 6 bases. The CDR3 runs to 14 residues. Trimming stripped 8 bases from V and 11 bases from J, with 22 bases between. CDR1 is MDHEN, CDR2 SYDVKM, per germline. CDR3 loop: CASLMGASPSAQHF. CDR3 coding DNA: TGTGCCAGCCTCATGGGGGCAAGCCCCTCGGCCCAGCATTTT. Complete variable domain (other parts from reference TRBV28 and TRBJ1-5): DVKVTQSSRYLVKRTGEKVFLECVQDMDHENMFWYRQDPGLGLRLIYFSYDVKMKEKGDIPEGYSVSREKKERFSLILESASTNQTSMYLCASLMGASPSAQHFGDGTRLSIL.

The gene calls are TRBV5-1 and TRBJ2-1; TRBD2 matches 8 bases. After removal of 7 bases from V and 8 bases from J, the junction contained 11 bases not matched to a gene. The CDR3 loop spans 14 amino acids. Germline V gene lookup returns CDR1 SGHRS and CDR2 YFSETQ. This CDR3 is CASQQAGAWDEQFF. The CDR3 DNA follows: TGCGCCAGCCAACAAGCGGGGGCATGGGATGAGCAGTTCTTC. Full variable domain (outside the CDR3, taken from reference TRBV5-1 and TRBJ2-1): KAGVTQTPRYLIKTRGQQVTLSCSPISGHRSVSWYQQTPGQGLQFLFEYFSETQRNKGNFPGRFSGRQFSNSRSEMNVSTLELGDSALYLCASQQAGAWDEQFFGPGTRLTVL.

The chain employs TRBV7-9 and TRBJ1-4, with D uncertain. Germline V CDR1 and CDR2: SEHNR, FQNEAQ (reference sequence). CDR3 size: 13 residues. Trimming stripped 3 bases from V and 4 bases from J, with 6 bases between. The CDR3, as DNA: TGTGCCAGCAGCTTTGGAGTTAATGAAAAACTGTTTTTT. Its translation: CASSFGVNEKLFF.

The CDR3 nucleotides are TGTGCCAGCAGTTACTCGGTGGGGAGCTATGGCTACACCTTC. Encoded protein: CASSYSVGSYGYTF. The chain is built from TRBV6-5 and TRBJ1-2; D is uncertain. The CDR3 consists of 14 residues. Per germline, CDR1 MNHEY and CDR2 SVGAGI. Trimming cost V 0 bases and J 4 bases, with 9 bases left between them.

The rearrangement uses TRBV6-4 and TRBJ1-1, with 9 bases that match TRBD1. This CDR3 region has 19 residues. V was clipped by 5 bases and J by 4 bases; unmatched bases: 20. Germline values: CDR1 MRHNA, CDR2 SNTAGT. In DNA, the CDR3 is TGTGCCAGCAGTACCTCTGGGACAGGGATGGTAGGGGCCATCACTGAAGCTTTCTTT. Translated, it gives CASSTSGTGMVGAITEAFF.

V is TRBV7-6 and J is TRBJ1-6; 9 positions match TRBD1. V lost 1 base to trimming and J lost 10 bases; unmatched junction nucleotides: 11. Germline CDR1 and CDR2: SGHVS and FNYEAQ. The CDR3 sequence is 17 residues long. DNA for the CDR3: TGTGCCAGCAGCTTAGGTACTCCGGGACAGGGAGTATCACCCCTCCACTTT. Encoded protein: CASSLGTPGQGVSPLHF.

V and J are TRBV6-4 and TRBJ2-1, with 11 positions matching TRBD1. Germline V gene lookup returns CDR1 MRHNA and CDR2 SNTAGT. The CDR3 is made up of 17 amino acids. The ends lost 4 bases at V and 8 bases at J; junction bases unmatched: 13. The CDR3 sequence is CASSALDRGQGFDEQFF. Here the CDR3 DNA reads TGTGCCAGCAGTGCCTTGGACAGGGGGCAGGGCTTTGATGAGCAGTTCTTC.

The chain is built from TRBV3-1 (or the pseudogene TRBV3-2) and TRBJ1-5; 10 bases are shared with TRBD1. The CDR3 runs to 19 residues. V lost 0 bases, J lost 1 base, and 9 bases stayed unmatched. Germline V gene data show CDR1 as LGHDT and CDR2 as YNNKEL (reference sequence). The CDR3 nucleotides read TGTGCCAGCAGCCAAGATTTAACCGGACAGGGGGTAAGCAATCAGCCCCAGCATTTT. This codes for CASSQDLTGQGVSNQPQHF.

J is TRBJ1-1 and V is TRBV19; 7 bases match TRBD1. Germline trimming cut 5 bases from V and 0 bases from J; bases unmatched to any gene: 15. The CDR3 extends over 18 amino acids. The germline CDR1 and CDR2 sequences are LNHDA and SQIVND (reference sequence). The CDR3 spells CASSRFSPGQTMNTEAFF. The CDR3 nucleotides are TGTGCCAGTAGTCGATTCTCACCGGGACAGACCATGAACACTGAAGCTTTCTTT. The whole variable domain, filled in from reference TRBV19 and TRBJ1-1, reads DGGITQSPKYLFRKEGQNVTLSCEQNLNHDAMYWYRQDPGQGLRLIYYSQIVNDFQKGDIAEGYSVSREKKESFPLTVTSAQKNPTAFYLCASSRFSPGQTMNTEAFFGQGTRLTVV.

This chain uses TRBV5-4 with TRBJ2-1, with 7 positions matching TRBD1. The CDR3 is 15 residues long. Trimming removed 2 bases from V and 5 bases from J; junction bases left unmatched: 7. Germline V CDR1 and CDR2: SGHNT, YYREEE (reference sequence). CDR3 in DNA: TGTGCCAGCAGCTTAAGCACAGGGGTACACAATGAGCAGTTCTTC. Residues: CASSLSTGVHNEQFF.

The chain has TRBV19 and TRBJ1-1; possible D gene TRBD1, 5 bases. The CDR3 contains 14 residues. The ends were cut back, 5 bases at V and 0 bases at J, with 10 bases in the middle. Germline assignment: CDR1 LNHDA and CDR2 SQIVND (reference sequence). The CDR3 DNA follows: TGTGCCAGTAGTTGGGGCAGGATGAACACTGAAGCTTTCTTT. Translating it yields CASSWGRMNTEAFF. Based on the CDR3 plus reference TRBV19 and TRBJ1-1, the full variable domain is DGGITQSPKYLFRKEGQNVTLSCEQNLNHDAMYWYRQDPGQGLRLIYYSQIVNDFQKGDIAEGYSVSREKKESFPLTVTSAQKNPTAFYLCASSWGRMNTEAFFGQGTRLTVV.

This rearrangement joins TRBV5-1 to TRBJ1-5; the D gene is possibly TRBD1 (5 bases). Between the trimmed V and J ends, which lost 0 bases and 3 bases, there was a span of 10 bases. This CDR3 comprises 15 residues. Germline V CDR1 and CDR2: SGHRS, YFSETQ. In DNA form, the CDR3 reads TGCGCCAGCAGCTTGGGAGACAGATTCAATCAGCCCCAGCATTTT. Its protein is CASSLGDRFNQPQHF. Supplemented by reference TRBV5-1 and TRBJ1-5, the full variable domain reads KAGVTQTPRYLIKTRGQQVTLSCSPISGHRSVSWYQQTPGQGLQFLFEYFSETQRNKGNFPGRFSGRQFSNSRSEMNVSTLELGDSALYLCASSLGDRFNQPQHFGDGTRLSIL.

This chain joins TRBV5-8 and TRBJ1-4; D is perhaps TRBD1 (5 bases). The CDR3 has 15 amino acids. The germline CDR1 and CDR2 sequences are SGHTS and YDEGEE. V was trimmed by 0 bases and J by 7 bases, leaving 13 bases between them. The CDR3 DNA sequence: TGTGCCAGCAGCTTGGCCGGGGGGGATGGTGAAAAACTGTTTTTT. It specifies CASSLAGGDGEKLFF.

This chain connects TRBV7-9 to TRBJ1-2; tentative D call: TRBD1 (6 bases). Trimming shortened V by 1 base and J by 8 bases, and 14 bases separated the two germline ends. The CDR3 loop spans 14 amino acids. The germline V gene has CDR1 SEHNR and CDR2 FQNEAQ (reference sequence). CDR3 loop: CASSLEGRGKGYTF. CDR3 DNA sequence: TGTGCCAGCAGCTTAGAGGGCAGGGGAAAAGGCTACACCTTC.

The V and J genes are TRBV6-2 or TRBV6-3 and TRBJ1-5, with a tentative D call TRBD1 (6 bases). This CDR3 contains 14 residues. With 1 base removed from V and 6 bases from J, the gap between germline ends came to 10 bases. The germline gives CDR1 MNHEY, CDR2 SVGEGT. The CDR3 nucleotides are TGTGCCAGCAGTTACTGGGGGGGCAGTCAGCCCCAGCATTTT. It yields the protein CASSYWGGSQPQHF.

The rearrangement joins TRBV5-4 to TRBJ2-2, with D unresolved. V lost 2 bases and J lost 4, with 6 bases in between. The germline gives CDR1 SGHNT, CDR2 YYREEE (reference sequence). This CDR3 spans 13 amino acids. CDR3 sequence: CASSFYTTGELFF. CDR3 sequence (DNA): TGTGCCAGCAGCTTTTACACCACCGGGGAGCTGTTTTTT.

The V gene is TRBV30, the J gene TRBJ1-6, with D unresolved. Trimming left V 0 bases short and J 7 bases short, with 13 bases between. CDR1 is GTSNPN, CDR2 SVGIG, per germline (reference sequence). The CDR3 contains 15 residues. The CDR3 DNA is TGTGCCTGGAGTGTACAAGGCTTCGGGAATTCACCCCTCCACTTT. This gives the protein CAWSVQGFGNSPLHF.

The rearrangement joins TRBV7-6 to TRBJ2-7; a weak D match, TRBD2 (5 bases). Germline CDR1 reads SGHVS; CDR2 reads FNYEAQ. Deletions cut 5 bases from V and 5 bases from J, with 22 bases between. The CDR3 extends over 16 amino acids. CDR3 coding DNA: TGTGCCAGCAGCCCATTAATGGAGGCCCCGGGTCACGAGCAGTACTTC. Protein sequence: CASSPLMEAPGHEQYF.

The chain is built from TRBV2 and TRBJ2-5; possible D gene TRBD2, 5 bases. The germline V gene has CDR1 SNHLY and CDR2 FYNNEI. Trimming shortened V by 7 bases and J by 0 bases, and 12 bases separated the two germline ends. This CDR3 is built from 14 residues. The CDR3: CASTFTGNQETQYF. The CDR3 nucleotides read TGTGCCAGCACATTTACCGGGAACCAAGAGACCCAGTACTTC.

This clone showed up just once. The chain employs TRBV7-3 and TRBJ2-3; 9 bases agree with TRBD1. This CDR3 comprises 15 residues. Germline V CDR1 and CDR2: SGHTA, FQGTGA. The V segment lost 4 bases and the J segment 2 bases; nucleotides outside the gene matches: 4. CDR3 coding DNA: TGTGCCAGCAGCTCAGGACAGGGGTCCACAGATACGCAGTATTTT. Amino acids: CASSSGQGSTDTQYF.